What follows are 3 T cell receptor beta chains derived from one specimen sequenced in a study of CD8 T cells in Susac syndrome. The authors reverse transcribed roughly 0.5 to 1 ug RNA with random hexamers. TCRdb used MiXCR to reprocess the immunoSEQ multiplex PCR reads, holding one entry per CDR3 protein. The sample has fewer than 350,000 distinct CDR3 sequences; around 90% are singletons. Sequencing used CD4+ T cells from PBMCs. The receptor source for this set is a human donor with multiple sclerosis.

The J gene is TRBJ2-5, the V gene TRBV2, with D perhaps matching TRBD1 (5 bases). The CDR3 covers 13 residues. V lost 4 bases to trimming and J lost 2 bases, with 8 bases between them. From germline, CDR1 is SNHLY and CDR2 FYNNEI. The CDR3: CASSGAGQETQYF. CDR3 sequence (DNA): TGTGCCAGCAGTGGGGCAGGGCAAGAGACCCAGTACTTC.

The V call is TRBV7-9, the J call TRBJ1-4, with TRBD1 as a possible D gene (5 bases). This CDR3 comprises 16 residues. Trimming removed 6 bases from V and 5 bases from J, with 19 bases in between. Germline V lookup: CDR1 SEHNR, CDR2 FQNEAQ (reference sequence). The CDR3 sequence: CASSRLGVQGNEKLFF. The CDR3 DNA follows: TGTGCCAGCAGTCGTCTAGGGGTACAAGGGAATGAAAAACTGTTTTTT.

This clonotype was seen more than once but under ten times. The V and J genes are TRBV15 and TRBJ2-7; D remains unclear. The CDR3 totals 14 residues. Germline values: CDR1 LNHNV, CDR2 YYDKDF (reference sequence). V lost 3 bases, J lost 1 base, and 10 bases lay in between. The CDR3 bases are TGTGCCACCAGCAGGGAACTAATATCCTACGAGCAGTACTTC. Translated, it gives CATSRELISYEQYF.